These 18 T cell receptor beta chains were sequenced from one sample in a study of shared clonotypes between healthy human individuals. Measured with immunoSEQ multiplex PCR; TCRdb has only the in-frame clones, and not every one. Among 2 million to 2.5 million clones listed, approximately 90% were seen once. Source material: naive CD4+ T cells from PBMCs. The subset here: CD45RA+ positively selected. Receptor source: a man aged 18 to 29 in good health. Some clones in this sample may be carry-over from other donors' samples.

V is TRBV15 and J is TRBJ2-7; D possibly corresponds to TRBD1 (6 bases). The germline V gene encodes CDR1 LNHNV and CDR2 YYDKDF (reference sequence). This CDR3 is 17 amino acids long. V lost 4 bases to trimming and J lost 2 bases, with 21 bases between them. The CDR3 protein is CATSNKGDVWSPYEQYF. CDR3 nucleotides: TGTGCCACCAGCAACAAGGGGGACGTTTGGAGTCCCTACGAGCAGTACTTC.

This chain connects TRBV25-1 to TRBJ2-7, with 11 bases that match TRBD1. CDR1 and CDR2 from the germline V gene are MGHDK and SYGVNS. This CDR3 is built from 15 residues. With 4 bases clipped from V and 4 bases from J, the junction kept 6 bases outside the gene matches. CDR3 residues: CASSAKGQGGYEQYF. Written as DNA, the CDR3 is TGTGCCAGCAGTGCTAAGGGACAGGGGGGTTACGAGCAGTACTTC.

Remarks on this clone: This sample includes further DNA sequences coding for the same CDR3. This chain links TRBV19 with TRBJ2-7; the D is unclear. Germline V lookup: CDR1 LNHDA, CDR2 SQIVND (reference sequence). V was pared by 5 bases and J by 7 bases, with 12 bases between. The CDR3 contains 12 residues. The CDR3, as DNA: TGTGCCAGTAGTCCGAGCCTCGGGGAGCAGTACTTC. Its protein is CASSPSLGEQYF.

The rearrangement uses TRBV6-5 and TRBJ2-7, with D possibly matching TRBD2 (6 bases). V shed 8 bases and J shed 6 bases, with 14 bases lying between them. This CDR3 has 12 residues. Germline-derived CDR1 and CDR2 are MNHEY and SVGAGI. The CDR3 DNA reads TGTGCCAGCGGCGGGGTAGCGGCCGAGCAGTACTTC. It codes for CASGGVAAEQYF.

This clone is a singleton in its sample. The chain uses TRBV5-4 and TRBJ2-7; D ambiguous. The CDR3 is 16 residues long. The V and J ends lost 4 bases and 6 bases respectively, with 23 bases between them. Looked up from germline, CDR1 is SGHNT and CDR2 is YYREEE (reference sequence). The CDR3 here is CASSTRTARRAVEQYF. The CDR3 DNA is TGTGCCAGCAGCACCCGCACGGCGAGAAGGGCCGTCGAGCAGTACTTC.

This clone appeared a single time. This sequence joins TRBV5-1 and TRBJ2-7; D not certain. The V end lost 0 bases, the J end lost 5 bases, and 12 bases lay between the germline ends. The CDR3 sequence is 14 residues long. CDR1 is SGHRS, CDR2 YFSETQ, per germline. CDR3 sequence (DNA): TGCGCCAGCAGCTTGGTTTCTCAGCTCAACGAGCAGTACTTC. Translating it yields CASSLVSQLNEQYF.

This sequence joins TRBV4-2 and TRBJ2-3; D perhaps matches TRBD2 (6 bases). Trimming cost V 2 bases and J 4 bases, with 19 bases left between them. Germline lookup yields CDR1 LGHNA and CDR2 YNFKEQ. The CDR3 is made up of 17 amino acids. CDR3 sequence: CASSQHPGTGVPDTQYF. The CDR3 DNA follows: TGTGCCAGCAGCCAACACCCCGGGACTGGGGTCCCAGATACGCAGTATTTT.

The V and J genes are TRBV28 and TRBJ2-7; D not resolved. The CDR3 runs 14 residues. V dropped 5 bases and J dropped 2 bases, with 13 bases sitting between them. Germline assignment: CDR1 MDHEN and CDR2 SYDVKM. The CDR3 DNA reads TGTGCCAGCAGTCCTGGACGGATTACCTACGAGCAGTACTTC. Translated: CASSPGRITYEQYF.

This chain joins TRBV9 and TRBJ2-7; 11 bases align to TRBD1. This CDR3 is 16 amino acids long. In germline, CDR1 is SGDLS, CDR2 YYNGEE. Trimming cost V 0 bases and J 4 bases; bases outside gene matches: 6. The CDR3: CASSVGGQGGVYEQYF. The CDR3 nucleotides are TGTGCCAGCAGCGTAGGGGGACAGGGGGGCGTTTACGAGCAGTACTTC.

The chain couples TRBV5-1 to TRBJ2-7, with 7 bases lining up with TRBD1. Germline V gene lookup returns CDR1 SGHRS and CDR2 YFSETQ. V was pared by 4 bases and J by 5 bases, with 12 bases of the junction left unmatched. CDR3 length: 15 residues. The CDR3 here is CASSTKGAFNDEQYF. The CDR3 region has the DNA TGCGCCAGCAGCACCAAGGGGGCCTTTAACGACGAGCAGTACTTC. The variable domain in full, completed from reference TRBV5-1 and TRBJ2-7, reads KAGVTQTPRYLIKTRGQQVTLSCSPISGHRSVSWYQQTPGQGLQFLFEYFSETQRNKGNFPGRFSGRQFSNSRSEMNVSTLELGDSALYLCASSTKGAFNDEQYFGPGTRLTVT.

This clone was counted only a few times. Other DNA variants within this sample encode the same CDR3. The chain carries TRBV9 and TRBJ1-1; TRBD1 is a possible D gene (6 bases). CDR1 is SGDLS, CDR2 YYNGEE, per germline. The V gene lost 0 bases and the J gene lost 4 bases, with 13 bases spanning the gap. CDR3 length: 15 residues. CDR3 sequence (DNA): TGTGCCAGCAGCGTAGACGGCAGGGGAGGCACTGAAGCTTTCTTT. Protein product: CASSVDGRGGTEAFF.

This chain uses TRBV4-1 with TRBJ1-5; D call uncertain. CDR3 size: 15 residues. V gave up 1 base and J gave up 3 bases, with 10 bases separating them. Looked up from germline, CDR1 is MGHRA and CDR2 is YSYEKL. CDR3 protein: CASSQAGGDNQPQHF. Here the CDR3 DNA reads TGCGCCAGCAGCCAAGCTGGTGGCGACAATCAGCCCCAGCATTTT.

CDR3 DNA: TGTGCCAGCAGCGATAGGGGGACAGGCTCCTACGAGCAGTACTTC. Translating gives CASSDRGTGSYEQYF. The chain joins TRBV28 to TRBJ2-7; 8 bases are a match to TRBD1. The junction had 7 bases not matched to a gene; V was cut back by 6 bases and J by 0 bases. CDR1 MDHEN and CDR2 SYDVKM come from the germline V gene. CDR3 size: 15 residues. Together with reference TRBV28 and TRBJ2-7, the CDR3 gives the full variable domain: DVKVTQSSRYLVKRTGEKVFLECVQDMDHENMFWYRQDPGLGLRLIYFSYDVKMKEKGDIPEGYSVSREKKERFSLILESASTNQTSMYLCASSDRGTGSYEQYFGPGTRLTVT.

The rearrangement uses TRBV5-1 and TRBJ2-1; D is tentatively TRBD1 or TRBD2 (5 bases each). This CDR3 comprises 14 residues. V lost 2 bases and J lost 5, with 11 bases in between. Germline V lookup: CDR1 SGHRS, CDR2 YFSETQ. CDR3 nucleotide sequence: TGCGCCAGCAGCTTCAGGGACCGTAACAATGAGCAGTTCTTC. Encoded protein: CASSFRDRNNEQFF.

The genes are TRBV29-1 and TRBJ2-5; D is unresolved. This CDR3 contains 15 residues. V lost 5 bases to trimming and J lost 3 bases, with 19 bases between them. Germline V gene lookup returns CDR1 SQVTM and CDR2 ANQGSEA. CDR3 DNA: TGCAGCGTTTCCCCCGGAGCCCTACGAAAAGAGACCCAGTACTTC. Encoded protein: CSVSPGALRKETQYF.

The chain recombines TRBV5-6 with TRBJ1-2; TRBD1 matches 7 bases. The CDR3 spans 14 residues. Trimming at V came to 2 bases and at J to 7 bases, leaving 8 bases not matched to a gene. CDR1 is SGHDT, CDR2 YYEEEE, per germline. CDR3 sequence reads: CASSFRQGVSGYTF. The CDR3 DNA follows: TGTGCCAGCAGCTTTAGACAGGGTGTAAGTGGCTACACCTTC.

Worth noting for this clone: Other DNA sequences from this sample encode an identical CDR3 as well. The chain has TRBV7-3 and TRBJ2-1; TRBD2 agrees at 8 bases. Trimming removed 1 base from V and 3 bases from J; junction bases left unmatched: 2. The CDR3 loop spans 15 amino acids. The germline V gene has CDR1 SGHTA and CDR2 FQGTGA. The CDR3 DNA follows: TGTGCCAGCAGCTTAATGAGCGGGAGCTACAATGAGCAGTTCTTC. This codes for CASSLMSGSYNEQFF.

The CDR3 bases are TGCGCCAGCAGCCAAGTTTCAAGGAATCAGCCCCAGCATTTT. This sequence encodes CASSQVSRNQPQHF. The gene calls are TRBV4-1 and TRBJ1-5; no firm D call. Looked up from germline, CDR1 is MGHRA and CDR2 is YSYEKL. The CDR3 sequence is 14 residues long. Trimming took 1 base from V and 4 from J, leaving 8 bases between them.